A selection of T cell receptor beta chains follows, all from one sample in a study of beta chain features in type 1 diabetes. Profiling relied on immunoSEQ multiplex PCR, and the TCRdb table lists in-frame clones only, not all of them. The sample contains 250,000 or so clones, 25% to 30% of which appear only once. The sequencing input was central memory CD4+ T cells from blood. Source of these receptors: a young man in good health. The CDR3 runs from the conserved cysteine through the conserved F or W. The D gene is left open where the match is weak. For some rows the clone size is stated as once, few or many, or as a class when expanded; others skip it.

d_call	clone_size	j_call	v_call	cdr3_aa	cdr3_nt
NA	NA	TRBJ2-1	TRBV11-2	CASSLSRLNEQFF	TGTGCCAGCAGCCTCTCCCGACTGAATGAGCAGTTCTTC
NA	NA	TRBJ1-1	TRBV10-3	CAIPRVEAFF	TGTGCCATCCCTCGGGTTGAAGCTTTCTTT
TRBD1	few	TRBJ1-1	TRBV28	CASSSQGQGRTEAFF	TGTGCCAGCAGTTCCCAGGGACAGGGTAGGACTGAAGCTTTCTTT
NA	few	TRBJ2-1	TRBV20-1	CSAEGLNEQFF	TGCAGTGCAGAGGGTCTGAATGAGCAGTTCTTC
NA	many	TRBJ2-7	TRBV5-1	CASRQSLVSDEQYF	TGCGCCAGCCGTCAATCCCTCGTATCGGACGAGCAGTACTTC
TRBD1	few	TRBJ1-5	TRBV28	CASSPPGGPQPQHF	TGTGCCAGCAGTCCCCCAGGGGGCCCTCAGCCCCAGCATTTT
TRBD2	NA	TRBJ2-1	TRBV6-5	CASTTGGEQFF	TGTGCCAGCACCACGGGGGGTGAGCAGTTCTTC
TRBD1	few	TRBJ2-5	TRBV2	CASSGLTGTQTQYF	TGTGCCAGCAGTGGGTTGACAGGGACGCAGACCCAGTACTTC
TRBD2	once	TRBJ2-7	TRBV5-4	CASSLTPGLAGGLSSYEQYF	TGTGCCAGCAGCCTGACACCGGGACTAGCGGGGGGTCTGAGCTCCTACGAGCAGTACTTC
NA	NA	TRBJ1-3	TRBV6-5	CASSPRGAGNTIYF	TGTGCCAGCAGTCCCCGAGGGGCTGGAAACACCATATATTTT
TRBD2	NA	TRBJ2-1	TRBV2	CASSATSGYTNEQFF	TGTGCCAGCAGTGCTACTAGCGGATATACCAATGAGCAGTTCTTC
NA	NA	TRBJ2-7	TRBV2	CATSREQSYEQYF	TGTGCCACCTCCCGGGAACAGTCCTACGAGCAGTACTTC
NA	few	TRBJ2-3	TRBV18	CASSPNSRTDTQYF	TGTGCCAGCTCACCAAACTCCCGCACAGATACGCAGTATTTT
TRBD2	NA	TRBJ2-3	TRBV4-3	CASSRLAGGNSDTQYF	TGCGCCAGCAGCCGACTAGCGGGAGGAAATTCGGATACGCAGTATTTT
TRBD2	NA	TRBJ2-1	TRBV7-2	CASSLDRLAGVVWVEQFF	TGTGCCAGCAGCTTAGATCGGCTAGCGGGAGTGGTGTGGGTTGAGCAGTTCTTC
TRBD2	NA	TRBJ2-2	TRBV7-2	CASSGTSGSTGELFF	TGTGCCAGCAGCGGCACTAGCGGGAGCACCGGGGAGCTGTTTTTT
NA	NA	TRBJ2-5	TRBV7-6	CASSYRDTQYF	TGTGCCAGCAGCTACAGAGACACCCAGTACTTC
NA	NA	TRBJ2-3	TRBV5-4	CASSGWSLGDTQYF	TGTGCCAGCAGCGGGTGGTCCCTTGGAGATACGCAGTATTTT
NA	NA	TRBJ2-7	TRBV11-2	CASSPLGQISYEQYF	TGTGCCAGCAGCCCCCTCGGACAGATCTCCTACGAGCAGTACTTC
NA	few	TRBJ2-7	TRBV25-1	CASSPTGNEQYF	TGTGCCAGCAGCCCCACAGGGAACGAGCAGTACTTC
NA	NA	TRBJ1-2	TRBV5-4	CASSLPAREYGYTF	TGTGCCAGCAGCTTGCCTGCCAGGGAATATGGCTACACCTTC
NA	few	TRBJ2-1	TRBV2	CASSERQDNEQFF	TGTGCCAGCAGTGAGAGACAAGACAATGAGCAGTTCTTC
TRBD2	many	TRBJ2-5	TRBV11-2	CASSPRRGSETQYF	TGTGCCAGCAGCCCTCGGCGGGGGTCGGAGACCCAGTACTTC
NA	few	TRBJ2-7	TRBV29-1	CSVGRQEGHEQYF	TGCAGCGTTGGTCGGCAGGAGGGGCACGAGCAGTACTTC
NA	few	TRBJ2-3	TRBV5-1	CASSGGELTDTQYF	TGCGCCAGCAGCGGCGGGGAGCTCACAGATACGCAGTATTTT
NA	few	TRBJ2-3	TRBV7-9	CASSYGQSPTDTQYF	TGTGCCAGCAGCTACGGACAGTCCCCGACAGATACGCAGTATTTT
NA	NA	TRBJ2-1	TRBV7-2	CASSLGQTPYNEQFF	TGTGCCAGCAGCTTAGGGCAGACTCCCTACAATGAGCAGTTCTTC
TRBD2	few	TRBJ2-5	TRBV18	CASSPNSAGAETQYF	TGTGCCAGCTCACCAAATTCAGCGGGAGCCGAGACCCAGTACTTC
NA	few	TRBJ2-1	TRBV7-8	CASSPGHEQFF	TGTGCCAGCAGCCCAGGTCATGAGCAGTTCTTC
NA	few	TRBJ1-5	TRBV6-1	CASSRKDNQPQHF	TGTGCCAGCAGCCGGAAGGACAATCAGCCCCAGCATTTT
NA	few	TRBJ1-1	TRBV2	CASCLEGNTEAFF	TGTGCCAGCTGCTTAGAGGGGAACACTGAAGCTTTCTTT
NA	few	TRBJ2-2	TRBV7-9	CASTLGLDSGELFF	TGTGCCAGCACCCTAGGGCTGGATAGCGGGGAGCTGTTTTTT
NA	many	TRBJ1-1	TRBV6-5	CASSDPSVGTEAFF	TGTGCCAGCAGTGACCCGTCTGTGGGCACTGAAGCTTTCTTT
NA	NA	TRBJ2-7	TRBV6-6	CASSLFGESSYEQYF	TGTGCCAGCAGTCTATTCGGAGAATCCTCCTACGAGCAGTACTTC
NA	NA	TRBJ1-1	TRBV6-5	CASSYSFTNTEAFF	TGTGCCAGCAGTTACTCGTTCACGAACACTGAAGCTTTCTTT
NA	NA	TRBJ2-4	TRBV19	CASHTGIWGKNIQYF	TGTGCCAGCCACACAGGGATCTGGGGCAAAAACATTCAGTACTTC
NA	NA	TRBJ2-3	TRBV5-1	CASSLTTSNKNTDTQYF	TGCGCCAGCAGCTTGACGACTAGTAATAAAAACACAGATACGCAGTATTTT
TRBD1	few	TRBJ1-6	TRBV5-6	CASSFGQENSPLHF	TGTGCCAGCAGCTTTGGACAGGAGAATTCACCCCTCCACTTT
NA	few	TRBJ2-1	TRBV13	CASSLPLGAITYNEQFF	TGTGCCAGCAGCTTACCCCTGGGGGCGATAACCTACAATGAGCAGTTCTTC
NA	few	TRBJ1-1	TRBV5-1	CASSLLETVIF	TGCGCCAGCAGCTTGTTGGAAACCGTAATCTTT
NA	NA	TRBJ2-5	TRBV7-6	CASSLAPKETQYF	TGTGCCAGCAGCTTGGCCCCCAAGGAGACCCAGTACTTC
NA	NA	TRBJ2-7	TRBV6-1	CASKETSGLEQYF	TGTGCCAGCAAGGAGACTTCGGGGTTGGAGCAGTACTTC
TRBD2	NA	TRBJ2-1	TRBV15	CATSRDPGGSNEQFF	TGTGCCACCAGCAGAGATCCGGGGGGAAGTAATGAGCAGTTCTTC
NA	few	TRBJ1-2	TRBV30	CAWSVGQTGTF	TGTGCCTGGAGTGTAGGGCAGACGGGTACCTTC
TRBD1	few	TRBJ2-7	TRBV7-2	CASSLTGGPSSSYEQYF	TGTGCCAGCAGCTTAACAGGGGGCCCTTCGAGCTCCTACGAGCAGTACTTC
NA	NA	TRBJ1-2	TRBV20-1	CSALGVDGYTF	TGCAGTGCCCTTGGGGTGGACGGCTACACCTTC
NA	NA	TRBJ2-3	TRBV7-2	CASSLFAGSTDTQYF	TGTGCCAGCAGCTTATTTGCGGGAAGCACAGATACGCAGTATTTT